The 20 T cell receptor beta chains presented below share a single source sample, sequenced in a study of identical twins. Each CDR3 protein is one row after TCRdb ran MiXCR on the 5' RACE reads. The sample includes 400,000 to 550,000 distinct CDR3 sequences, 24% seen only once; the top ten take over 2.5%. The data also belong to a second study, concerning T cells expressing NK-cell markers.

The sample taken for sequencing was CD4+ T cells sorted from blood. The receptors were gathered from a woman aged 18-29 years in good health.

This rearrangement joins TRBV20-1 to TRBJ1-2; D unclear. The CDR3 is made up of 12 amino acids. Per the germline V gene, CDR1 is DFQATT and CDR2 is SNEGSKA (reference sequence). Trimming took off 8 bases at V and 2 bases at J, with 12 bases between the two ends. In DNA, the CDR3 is TGCAGTTTCCGCGGGGAGAACTATGGCTACACCTTC. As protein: CSFRGENYGYTF.

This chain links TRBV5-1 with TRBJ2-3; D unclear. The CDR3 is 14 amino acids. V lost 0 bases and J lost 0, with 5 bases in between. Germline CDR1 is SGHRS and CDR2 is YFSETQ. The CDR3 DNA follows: TGCGCCAGCAGCTTGGAGGTTAGCACAGATACGCAGTATTTT. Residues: CASSLEVSTDTQYF.

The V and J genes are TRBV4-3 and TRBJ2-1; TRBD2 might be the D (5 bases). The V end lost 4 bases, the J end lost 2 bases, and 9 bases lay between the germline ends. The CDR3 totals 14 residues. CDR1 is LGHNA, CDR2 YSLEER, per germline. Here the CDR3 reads CASSRVGTYNEQFF. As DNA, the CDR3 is TGCGCCAGCAGCCGCGTCGGGACCTACAATGAGCAGTTCTTC.

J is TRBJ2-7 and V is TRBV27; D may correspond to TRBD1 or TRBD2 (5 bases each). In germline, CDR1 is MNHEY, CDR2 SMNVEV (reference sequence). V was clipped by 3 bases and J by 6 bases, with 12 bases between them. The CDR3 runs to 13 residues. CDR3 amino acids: CASSFTVRGEQYF. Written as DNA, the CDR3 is TGTGCCAGCAGTTTCACCGTGAGGGGCGAGCAGTACTTC.

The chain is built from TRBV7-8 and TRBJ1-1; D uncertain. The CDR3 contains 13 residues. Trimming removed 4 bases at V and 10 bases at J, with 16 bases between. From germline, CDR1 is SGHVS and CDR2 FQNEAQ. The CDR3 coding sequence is TGTGCCAGCAGCTCAGCCCCCTCCTCGGGAGCTTTCTTT. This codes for CASSSAPSSGAFF.

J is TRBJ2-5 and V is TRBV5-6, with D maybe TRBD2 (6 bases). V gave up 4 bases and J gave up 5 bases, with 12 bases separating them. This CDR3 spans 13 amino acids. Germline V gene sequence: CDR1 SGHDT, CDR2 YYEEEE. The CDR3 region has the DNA TGTGCCAGCAGCCGAACTAGCTTGGAGACCCAGTACTTC. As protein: CASSRTSLETQYF.

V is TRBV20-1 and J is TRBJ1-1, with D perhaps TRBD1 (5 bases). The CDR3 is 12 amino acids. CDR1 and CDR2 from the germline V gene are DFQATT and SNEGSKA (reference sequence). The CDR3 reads CRQVTGGGEAFF. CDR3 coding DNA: TGCAGACAGGTCACCGGGGGAGGTGAAGCTTTCTTT.

The CDR3 here is CASSSLTGNGGKLFF. CDR3 in DNA: TGTGCCAGCAGTTCCTTGACAGGGAATGGAGGAAAACTGTTTTTT. V gene TRBV28 combines with J gene TRBJ1-4, with 7 bases matching TRBD1. The CDR3 extends over 15 amino acids. J was trimmed by 10 bases and V by 4 bases; bases with no gene match: 12. Germline values: CDR1 MDHEN, CDR2 SYDVKM. Full variable domain (remainder filled in from reference TRBV28 and TRBJ1-4): DVKVTQSSRYLVKRTGEKVFLECVQDMDHENMFWYRQDPGLGLRLIYFSYDVKMKEKGDIPEGYSVSREKKERFSLILESASTNQTSMYLCASSSLTGNGGKLFFGSGTQLSVL.

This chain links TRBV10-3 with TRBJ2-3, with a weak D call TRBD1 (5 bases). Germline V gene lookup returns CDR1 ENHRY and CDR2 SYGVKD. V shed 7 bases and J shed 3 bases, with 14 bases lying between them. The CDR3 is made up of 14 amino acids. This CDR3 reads CAIKGQGWTDTQYF. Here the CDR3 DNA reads TGTGCCATCAAAGGTCAGGGTTGGACAGATACGCAGTATTTT.

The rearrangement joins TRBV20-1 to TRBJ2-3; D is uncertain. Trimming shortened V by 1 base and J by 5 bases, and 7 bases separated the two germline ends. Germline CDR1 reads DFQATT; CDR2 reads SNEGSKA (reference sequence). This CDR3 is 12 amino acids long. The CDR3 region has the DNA TGCAGTGCTAGAGGAGAAGGAGATACGCAGTATTTT. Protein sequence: CSARGEGDTQYF.

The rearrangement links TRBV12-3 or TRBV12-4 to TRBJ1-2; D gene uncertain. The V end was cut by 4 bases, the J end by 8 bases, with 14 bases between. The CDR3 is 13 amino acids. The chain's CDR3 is CASSWLTPSGYTF. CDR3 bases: TGTGCCAGCAGTTGGCTGACACCGAGCGGCTACACCTTC.

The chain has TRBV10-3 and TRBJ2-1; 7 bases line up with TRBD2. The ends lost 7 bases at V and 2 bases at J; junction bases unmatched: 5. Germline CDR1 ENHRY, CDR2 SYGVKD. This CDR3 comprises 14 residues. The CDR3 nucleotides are TGTGCCATCACTCTGGCGGGGGCCTACAATGAGCAGTTCTTC. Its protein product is CAITLAGAYNEQFF.

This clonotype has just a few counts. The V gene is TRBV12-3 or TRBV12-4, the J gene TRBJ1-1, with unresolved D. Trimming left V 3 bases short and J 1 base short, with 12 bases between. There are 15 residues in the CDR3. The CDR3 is CASSFIGATNTEAFF. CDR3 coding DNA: TGTGCCAGCAGTTTTATCGGTGCAACGAACACTGAAGCTTTCTTT.

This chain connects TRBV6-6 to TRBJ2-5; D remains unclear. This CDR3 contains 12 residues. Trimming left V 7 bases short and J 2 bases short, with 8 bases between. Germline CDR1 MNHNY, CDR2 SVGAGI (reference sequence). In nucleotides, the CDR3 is TGTGCCAGCATGGGCAGACAAGAGACCCAGTACTTC. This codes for CASMGRQETQYF.

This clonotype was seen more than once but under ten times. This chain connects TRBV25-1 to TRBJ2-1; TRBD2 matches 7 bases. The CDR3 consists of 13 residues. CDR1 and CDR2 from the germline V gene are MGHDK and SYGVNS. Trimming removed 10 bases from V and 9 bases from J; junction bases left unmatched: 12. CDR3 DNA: TGTGCCACCGCCTGGGGAGGGAAGAGTGAGCAGTTCTTC. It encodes CATAWGGKSEQFF.

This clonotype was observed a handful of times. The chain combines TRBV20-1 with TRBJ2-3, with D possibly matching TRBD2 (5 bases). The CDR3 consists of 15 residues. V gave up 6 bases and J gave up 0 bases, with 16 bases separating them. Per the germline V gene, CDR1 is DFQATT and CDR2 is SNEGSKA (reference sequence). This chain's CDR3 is CSAYLSGRSTDTQYF. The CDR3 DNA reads TGCAGTGCATATCTCTCGGGAAGAAGCACAGATACGCAGTATTTT.

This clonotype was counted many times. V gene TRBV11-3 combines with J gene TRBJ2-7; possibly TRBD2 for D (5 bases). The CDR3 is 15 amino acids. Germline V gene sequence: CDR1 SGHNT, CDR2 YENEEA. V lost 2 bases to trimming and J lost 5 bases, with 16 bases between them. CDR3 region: CASSLRVTGKDEQYF. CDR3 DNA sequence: TGTGCCAGCAGCTTACGAGTAACCGGGAAGGACGAGCAGTACTTC. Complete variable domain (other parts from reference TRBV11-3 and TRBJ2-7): EAGVVQSPRYKIIEKKQPVAFWCNPISGHNTLYWYLQNLGQGPELLIRYENEEAVDDSQLPKDRFSAERLKGVDSTLKIQPAELGDSAVYLCASSLRVTGKDEQYFGPGTRLTVT.

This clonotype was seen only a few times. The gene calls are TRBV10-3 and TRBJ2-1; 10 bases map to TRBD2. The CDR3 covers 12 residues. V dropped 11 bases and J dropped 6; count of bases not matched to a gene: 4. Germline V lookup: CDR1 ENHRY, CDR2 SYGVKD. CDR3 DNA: TGTGCCGCCAGCGGGGGGGCCAATGAGCAGTTCTTC. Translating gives CAASGGANEQFF.

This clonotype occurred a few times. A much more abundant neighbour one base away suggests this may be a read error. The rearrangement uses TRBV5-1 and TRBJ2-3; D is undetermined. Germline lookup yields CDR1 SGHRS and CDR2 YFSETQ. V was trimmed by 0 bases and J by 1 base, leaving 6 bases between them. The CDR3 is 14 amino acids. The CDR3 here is CASSLGHGTDTQYF. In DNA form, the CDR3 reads TGCGCCAGCAGCTTGGGACATGGCACAGATACGCAGTATTTT.

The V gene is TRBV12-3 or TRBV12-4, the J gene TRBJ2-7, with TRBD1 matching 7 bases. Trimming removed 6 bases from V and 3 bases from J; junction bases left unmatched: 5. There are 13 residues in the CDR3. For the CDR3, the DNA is TGTGCCAGCAGGTCCCGGGACAGCTACGAGCAGTACTTC. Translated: CASRSRDSYEQYF.